This T cell receptor (beta chain) stems from a study of CD8+CD57+ T cells in acquired aplastic anemia. Background on the study: Sorted CD4+ and CD8+ cells yielded DNA averaging approximately 3.5 ug.

For CDR3 and TCR beta VDJ profiling, genomic DNA was the template used. TCRdb re-called the reads through MiXCR, storing one row per CDR3 protein. The repertoire has fewer than 200,000 distinct CDR3 sequences, 50% to 75% of them found once; the top ten carry about 41%. This sequence was found in a human donor in good health. The sequencing sample was made of sorted CD4+, CD8+, or CD8+CD57+ T cells (not recorded which) from PBMCs.

This CDR3 is CASSYKGLPLHF. The CDR3 DNA is TGTGCCAGCAGTTATAAGGGATTACCCCTCCACTTT. This chain connects TRBV6-1 to TRBJ1-6; D not certain. V shed 5 bases and J shed 12 bases, with 11 bases lying between them. The germline CDR1 and CDR2 sequences are MNHNS and SASEGT. CDR3 length equals 12 residues.